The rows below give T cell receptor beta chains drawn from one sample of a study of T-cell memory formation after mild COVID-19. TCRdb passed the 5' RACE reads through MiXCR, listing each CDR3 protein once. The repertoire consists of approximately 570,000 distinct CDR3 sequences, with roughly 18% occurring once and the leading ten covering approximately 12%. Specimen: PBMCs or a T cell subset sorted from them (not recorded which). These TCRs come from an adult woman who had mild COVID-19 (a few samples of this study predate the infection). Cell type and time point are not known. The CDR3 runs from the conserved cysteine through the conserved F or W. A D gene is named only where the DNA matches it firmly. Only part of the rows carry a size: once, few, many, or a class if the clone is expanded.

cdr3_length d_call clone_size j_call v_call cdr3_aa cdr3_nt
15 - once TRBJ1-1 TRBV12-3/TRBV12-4 CASRGTGARYTEAFF TGTGCCAGCAGGGGGACGGGAGCTAGGTACACTGAAGCTTTCTTT
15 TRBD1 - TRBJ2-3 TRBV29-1 CSVRQGTSSTDTQYF TGCAGCGTCAGACAGGGAACCTCTAGCACAGATACGCAGTATTTT
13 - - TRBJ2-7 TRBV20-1 CSASHRIPYEQYF TGCAGTGCTAGTCACAGGATTCCCTACGAGCAGTACTTC
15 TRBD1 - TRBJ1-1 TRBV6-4 CASNRTGIMNTEAFF TGTGCCAGCAATCGGACAGGGATCATGAACACTGAAGCTTTCTTT
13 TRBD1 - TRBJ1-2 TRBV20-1 CSARRQGHYGYTF TGCAGTGCTAGACGACAGGGACACTATGGCTACACCTTC
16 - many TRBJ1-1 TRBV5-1 CASRWFLGEMNTEAFF TGCGCCAGCCGTTGGTTCCTTGGGGAGATGAACACTGAAGCTTTCTTT
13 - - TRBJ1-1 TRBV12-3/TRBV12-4 CASSFPGHTEAFF TGTGCCAGCAGTTTTCCCGGACACACTGAAGCTTTCTTT
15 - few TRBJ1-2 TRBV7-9 CASSLARGAGYGYTF TGTGCCAGCAGCTTAGCCCGGGGTGCCGGCTATGGCTACACCTTC
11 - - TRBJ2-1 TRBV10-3 CAISQSNEQFF TGTGCCATCAGTCAGAGCAATGAGCAGTTCTTC
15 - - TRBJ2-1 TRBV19 CASSMARTGYNEQFF TGTGCCAGTAGTATGGCAAGGACTGGGTACAATGAGCAGTTCTTC
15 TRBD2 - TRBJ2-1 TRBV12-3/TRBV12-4 CASSPLAGVPNEQFF TGTGCCAGCAGCCCACTAGCGGGGGTTCCGAATGAGCAGTTCTTC
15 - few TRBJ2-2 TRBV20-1 CSASGHQRDTGELFF TGCAGTGCTTCGGGACACCAAAGGGACACCGGGGAGCTGTTTTTT
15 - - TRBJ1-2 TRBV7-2 CASSTPTPPGDGYTF TGTGCCAGCAGCACCCCCACGCCCCCTGGGGATGGCTACACCTTC
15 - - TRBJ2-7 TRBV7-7 CASSLYAGGTYEQYF TGTGCCAGCAGCTTATACGCAGGGGGGACCTACGAGCAGTACTTC
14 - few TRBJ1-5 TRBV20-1 CSALMRTRSQPQHF TGCAGTGCTCTTATGCGAACAAGGAGCCAGCCCCAGCATTTT